The 25 T cell receptor beta chains below all came from one sample that was sequenced in a study of control samples from healthy donors and cancer patients. Generated by immunoSEQ multiplex PCR, the TCRdb table keeps only in-frame clones and is missing some. The data show more than 100,000 clones, nearly 90% seen once. Sequencing was done on a sample of PBMCs. These receptors all come from a man aged 45-65 years with head and neck cancer.

CDR3 in amino acids: CASSQGQLSYEQYF. In DNA form, the CDR3 reads TGTGCCAGCAGCCAGGGACAGCTGTCCTACGAGCAGTACTTC. The chain joins TRBV11-2 to TRBJ2-7; 7 bases align to TRBD1. Germline V lookup: CDR1 SGHAT, CDR2 FQNNGV. V lost 5 bases and J lost 1; bases outside the gene matches: 5. CDR3 length: 14 amino acids.

The CDR3 sequence: CASSQDALGTGTNEQFF. CDR3 coding DNA: TGCGCCAGCAGCCAAGATGCGTTAGGGACGGGAACAAATGAGCAGTTCTTC. V gene TRBV4-1 combines with J gene TRBJ2-1; tentatively, D is TRBD1 or TRBD2 (5 bases each). Germline CDR1 MGHRA, CDR2 YSYEKL. The CDR3 spans 17 residues. Trimming took 0 bases from V and 7 from J, leaving 19 bases between them.

This chain uses TRBV9 with TRBJ1-3, with unresolved D. This CDR3 is 12 amino acids long. Trimming pared 6 bases from V and 0 bases from J, leaving 4 bases between. CDR1 and CDR2 from the germline V gene are SGDLS and YYNGEE. The CDR3 protein is CASTGSGNTIYF. CDR3 DNA: TGTGCCAGCACGGGCTCTGGAAACACCATATATTTT.

This rearrangement joins TRBV14 to TRBJ2-1; 8 nucleotides align to TRBD2. There are 16 residues in the CDR3. The V gene's germline CDR1 is SGHDN and CDR2 FVKESK. V dropped 4 bases and J dropped 8; count of bases not matched to a gene: 13. The CDR3 DNA reads TGTGCCAGCAGCCCCCCGGGGACGGGGGGGGGCCATGAGCAGTTCTTC. It specifies CASSPPGTGGGHEQFF.

V gene TRBV5-1 combines with J gene TRBJ2-1; D might be TRBD2 (5 bases). Trimming stripped 5 bases from V and 5 bases from J, with 20 bases between. The germline CDR1 and CDR2 sequences are SGHRS and YFSETQ. CDR3 length: 16 amino acids. The CDR3 DNA follows: TGCGCCAGCAGTTCGGGCAGGACTGGAAGAAACAATGAGCAGTTCTTC. This gives the protein CASSSGRTGRNNEQFF.

This chain joins TRBV5-1 and TRBJ1-3; possibly TRBD1 for D (6 bases). CDR1 is SGHRS, CDR2 YFSETQ, per germline. CDR3 length: 15 amino acids. V shed 3 bases and J shed 4 bases, with 14 bases lying between them. The chain's CDR3 is CASSSGQTEGNTIYF. The CDR3 DNA follows: TGCGCCAGCAGCTCAGGACAGACGGAAGGAAACACCATATATTTT.

This chain joins TRBV18 and TRBJ1-2; D is ambiguous. CDR1 is KGHSH, CDR2 LQKENI, per germline. The ends were cut back, 6 bases at V and 7 bases at J, with 12 bases in the middle. The CDR3 contains 12 residues. The CDR3 region has the DNA TGTGCCAGCTCCGAGAGAGGGAGTGGCTACACCTTC. It yields the protein CASSERGSGYTF.

This clone was picked up one time. The chain employs TRBV7-9 and TRBJ1-4, with 10 bases lining up with TRBD1. The CDR3 spans 16 residues. CDR1 SEHNR and CDR2 FQNEAQ come from the germline V gene (reference sequence). V was clipped by 3 bases and J by 8 bases; unmatched bases: 9. The CDR3 region has the DNA TGTGCCAGCAGCTTCTCCGGACAGGGGGTAGAGGAAAAACTGTTTTTT. Amino acid sequence: CASSFSGQGVEEKLFF. Complete variable domain (other parts from reference TRBV7-9 and TRBJ1-4): DTGVSQNPRHKITKRGQNVTFRCDPISEHNRLYWYRQTLGQGPEFLTYFQNEAQLEKSRLLSDRFSAERPKGSFSTLEIQRTEQGDSAMYLCASSFSGQGVEEKLFFGSGTQLSVL.

This chain uses TRBV18 with TRBJ2-7; 7 nucleotides align to TRBD1. J was trimmed by 3 bases and V by 0 bases; bases with no gene match: 11. CDR1 and CDR2 from the germline V gene are KGHSH and LQKENI. The CDR3 is 17 residues long. The CDR3 sequence is CASSPPLGTATHYEQYF. The CDR3 nucleotides read TGTGCCAGCTCACCACCACTTGGGACAGCCACACACTACGAGCAGTACTTC.

The rearrangement joins TRBV29-1 to TRBJ2-1; 7 bases map to TRBD2. V dropped 3 bases and J dropped 4; count of bases not matched to a gene: 15. This CDR3 is 17 amino acids long. Germline V gene lookup returns CDR1 SQVTM and CDR2 ANQGSEA. The CDR3: CSVDGVSSGGRYNEQFF. The CDR3, as DNA: TGCAGCGTTGACGGCGTTTCTAGCGGAGGGCGGTACAATGAGCAGTTCTTC.

CDR3 residues: CASSEALAGENNEQFF. The CDR3 DNA reads as TGTGCCAGCAGTGAAGCACTAGCGGGGGAAAACAATGAGCAGTTCTTC. The chain couples TRBV2 to TRBJ2-1; 11 nucleotides match TRBD2. J was trimmed by 5 bases and V by 0 bases; bases with no gene match: 3. Germline CDR1 is SNHLY and CDR2 is FYNNEI. The CDR3 is 16 residues long.

This chain uses TRBV5-1 with TRBJ2-7; perhaps TRBD2 as D (6 bases). With 2 bases removed from V and 5 bases from J, the gap between germline ends came to 14 bases. CDR3 size: 14 residues. Germline CDR1 is SGHRS and CDR2 is YFSETQ. Here the CDR3 reads CASSFPGTQDEQYF. The CDR3 nucleotides read TGCGCCAGCAGCTTTCCCGGGACTCAGGACGAGCAGTACTTC. The full variable domain, its missing parts supplied by reference TRBV5-1 and TRBJ2-7, is KAGVTQTPRYLIKTRGQQVTLSCSPISGHRSVSWYQQTPGQGLQFLFEYFSETQRNKGNFPGRFSGRQFSNSRSEMNVSTLELGDSALYLCASSFPGTQDEQYFGPGTRLTVT.

The V gene is TRBV9, the J gene TRBJ2-1; D ambiguous. CDR3 length equals 19 residues. V dropped 4 bases and J dropped 0 bases, with 23 bases sitting between them. Looked up from germline, CDR1 is SGDLS and CDR2 is YYNGEE. CDR3 amino acids: CASSYNHQVGWSSYNEQFF. DNA of the CDR3: TGTGCCAGCAGCTACAACCACCAAGTGGGGTGGAGCTCCTACAATGAGCAGTTCTTC. The whole variable domain, remainder taken from reference TRBV9 and TRBJ2-1, is DSGVTQTPKHLITATGQRVTLRCSPRSGDLSVYWYQQSLDQGLQFLIQYYNGEERAKGNILERFSAQQFPDLHSELNLSSLELGDSALYFCASSYNHQVGWSSYNEQFFGPGTRLTVL.

The V gene is TRBV7-8, the J gene TRBJ1-5; perhaps TRBD1 as D (5 bases). The CDR3 is 16 amino acids. The V end lost 5 bases, the J end lost 0 bases, and 14 bases lay between the germline ends. Germline V gene data show CDR1 as SGHVS and CDR2 as FQNEAQ. CDR3 amino acids: CASSRGSGISNQPQHF. The CDR3 DNA is TGTGCCAGCAGCCGGGGGTCAGGAATTAGCAATCAGCCCCAGCATTTT.

This clone showed up just once. The V call is TRBV29-1, the J call TRBJ2-7, with a tentative D call TRBD1 (6 bases). This CDR3 is built from 13 residues. Germline loops: CDR1 SQVTM, CDR2 ANQGSEA. Trimming took 4 bases from V and 2 from J, leaving 12 bases between them. CDR3: CSVGRDNAYEQYF. Here the CDR3 DNA reads TGCAGCGTTGGTCGGGACAACGCCTACGAGCAGTACTTC.

This clone has more than one count but fewer than ten. This chain connects TRBV5-1 to TRBJ2-3, with unresolved D. The V end lost 4 bases, the J end lost 1 base, and 13 bases lay between the germline ends. Germline values: CDR1 SGHRS, CDR2 YFSETQ. This CDR3 contains 15 residues. Here the CDR3 reads CASSRSGYRTDTQYF. CDR3 sequence (DNA): TGCGCCAGCAGCCGATCTGGTTACCGCACAGATACGCAGTATTTT.

The chain recombines TRBV5-1 with TRBJ1-2; D remains unclear. This CDR3 spans 14 amino acids. Germline values: CDR1 SGHRS, CDR2 YFSETQ. V gave up 0 bases and J gave up 8 bases, with 14 bases separating them. The CDR3 bases are TGCGCCAGCAGCTTGGGGGAAGGTGTTGGGGGCTACACCTTC. This codes for CASSLGEGVGGYTF.

The chain uses TRBV28 and TRBJ2-6; unclear D gene. Germline V CDR1 and CDR2: MDHEN, SYDVKM. The V and J ends lost 8 bases and 0 bases respectively, with 8 bases between them. CDR3 length equals 14 residues. The CDR3 DNA reads as TGTGCCAGCTCAGTCCACTCTGGGGCCAACGTCCTGACTTTC. It specifies CASSVHSGANVLTF. Full variable domain (missing parts from reference TRBV28 and TRBJ2-6): DVKVTQSSRYLVKRTGEKVFLECVQDMDHENMFWYRQDPGLGLRLIYFSYDVKMKEKGDIPEGYSVSREKKERFSLILESASTNQTSMYLCASSVHSGANVLTFGAGSRLTVL.

The rearrangement joins TRBV30 to TRBJ1-1; D is uncertain. V lost 2 bases, J lost 6 bases, and 13 bases lay in between. Germline CDR1 reads GTSNPN; CDR2 reads SVGIG (reference sequence). This CDR3 spans 13 amino acids. This chain's CDR3 is CAWSLPGAAEAFF. The DNA for the CDR3 is TGTGCCTGGAGTCTCCCTGGAGCGGCTGAAGCTTTCTTT.

The V gene is TRBV27, the J gene TRBJ1-6; D gene uncertain. V was shortened by 4 bases and J by 10 bases, with 8 bases between the two germline ends. The germline V gene has CDR1 MNHEY and CDR2 SMNVEV (reference sequence). CDR3 length: 12 residues. The CDR3, as DNA: TGTGCCAGCAGTTGGGCCAGCTCACCCCTCCACTTT. As protein: CASSWASSPLHF.

The chain combines TRBV30 with TRBJ2-2; TRBD1 matches 8 bases. V shed 4 bases and J 1 base; nucleotides not matched to a gene: 8. Germline V gene lookup returns CDR1 GTSNPN and CDR2 SVGIG (reference sequence). This CDR3 comprises 16 residues. The DNA of the CDR3 is TGTGCCTGGAATATGATGGGACAGGAGAACACCGGGGAGCTGTTTTTT. The encoded protein is CAWNMMGQENTGELFF. The whole variable domain, remainder taken from reference TRBV30 and TRBJ2-2, is SQTIHQWPATLVQPVGSPLSLECTVEGTSNPNLYWYRQAAGRGLQLLFYSVGIGQISSEVPQNLSASRPQDRQFILSSKKLLLSDSGFYLCAWNMMGQENTGELFFGEGSRLTVL.

The chain couples TRBV6-5 to TRBJ2-7; D possibly corresponds to TRBD1 (8 bases). This CDR3 contains 14 residues. With 11 bases removed from V and 2 bases from J, the gap between germline ends came to 19 bases. Germline CDR1 and CDR2: MNHEY and SVGAGI. CDR3 sequence (DNA): TGTGCCGGGGGGGGGACAGGTTTTGCCTACGAGCAGTACTTC. This gives the protein CAGGGTGFAYEQYF.

This clone was recorded only once. The rearrangement links TRBV28 to TRBJ2-7, with 7 bases aligning to TRBD1. The CDR3 loop spans 14 amino acids. The V gene end was trimmed by 3 bases and the J gene end by 3 bases; junction bases not matched to a gene: 5. The germline V gene encodes CDR1 MDHEN and CDR2 SYDVKM. CDR3 nucleotide sequence: TGTGCCAGCAGTTTGGTTGGACAGGACTACGAGCAGTACTTC. Amino acids: CASSLVGQDYEQYF.

Here the CDR3 reads CASSYGGSNYGYTF. The CDR3 bases are TGTGCCAGCAGTTACGGGGGTTCAAACTATGGCTACACCTTC. The chain is built from TRBV6-2 or TRBV6-3 and TRBJ1-2; D perhaps matches TRBD1 (5 bases). Trimming removed 2 bases from V and 2 bases from J, with 9 bases in between. Germline CDR1 MNHEY, CDR2 SVGEGT. The CDR3 runs to 14 residues.

This chain links TRBV7-3 with TRBJ2-5; D call uncertain. CDR1 is SGHTA and CDR2 is FQGTGA in the germline V gene. The CDR3 consists of 15 residues. Trimming left V 5 bases short and J 4 bases short, with 17 bases between. The CDR3 sequence is CASSPTVGAPETQYF. Written as DNA, the CDR3 is TGTGCCAGCAGCCCCACGGTGGGCGCCCCAGAGACCCAGTACTTC.